A single sample gave rise to the 3 T cell receptor beta chains below, sequenced in a study of T cell repertoires in cytomegalovirus infection. Each CDR3 protein gets one entry after TCRdb re-called the reads with MiXCR. This table holds approximately 730,000 distinct CDR3 sequences, around a third found once. These receptors lack a known antigen. Sequencing used cultured PBMCs, obtained from culture after CMV antigen stimulation. The receptors were sampled from a human donor in good health (CMV status not recorded). Some clones in this sample may be carry-over from other donors' samples.

The V gene is TRBV30, the J gene TRBJ1-1; D might be TRBD1 (6 bases). Trimming took off 3 bases at V and 1 base at J, with 12 bases between the two ends. This CDR3 region has 14 residues. The germline V gene has CDR1 GTSNPN and CDR2 SVGIG (reference sequence). The CDR3 reads CAWSKDSGNTEAFF. The CDR3 DNA follows: TGTGCCTGGAGCAAGGACAGTGGGAACACTGAAGCTTTCTTT. Based on the CDR3 plus reference TRBV30 and TRBJ1-1, the full variable domain is SQTIHQWPATLVQPVGSPLSLECTVEGTSNPNLYWYRQAAGRGLQLLFYSVGIGQISSEVPQNLSASRPQDRQFILSSKKLLLSDSGFYLCAWSKDSGNTEAFFGQGTRLTVV.

This clonotype was counted at least ten times. V is TRBV7-2 and J is TRBJ2-7, with D unclear. The CDR3 runs 15 residues. The germline V gene has CDR1 SGHTA and CDR2 FQGNSA. With 4 bases removed from V and 0 bases from J, the gap between germline ends came to 13 bases. CDR3 coding DNA: TGTGCCAGCAGCTGGACCTCAAATCCCTCCTACGAGCAGTACTTC. It translates to CASSWTSNPSYEQYF.

V gene TRBV20-1 combines with J gene TRBJ2-1, with TRBD2 identical over 7 bases. V lost 3 bases and J lost 4; bases outside the gene matches: 3. Germline CDR1 reads DFQATT; CDR2 reads SNEGSKA (reference sequence). The CDR3 runs to 13 residues. CDR3 amino acids: CSARTSLYNEQFF. DNA for the CDR3: TGCAGTGCTAGGACTAGCCTATACAATGAGCAGTTCTTC.